This TCR beta chain was recorded in a study of technical replicates of blood from a few donors. Produced via immunoSEQ multiplex PCR; TCRdb's table is partial and in-frame only. The table records 67,000 or so clones, roughly 92% of them present only once. V was cut by 5 bases and J by 1 base, with 8 bases left in between. Germline values: CDR1 KGHSH, CDR2 LQKENI. The CDR3 consists of 13 residues. What was sequenced was T cells isolated from PBMCs. The chain employs TRBV18 and TRBJ1-2; D remains ambiguous. This receptor was obtained from a human donor in good health. The CDR3 protein is CASSREFNYGYTF. The CDR3 bases are TGTGCCAGCTCAAGGGAGTTTAACTATGGCTACACCTTC.